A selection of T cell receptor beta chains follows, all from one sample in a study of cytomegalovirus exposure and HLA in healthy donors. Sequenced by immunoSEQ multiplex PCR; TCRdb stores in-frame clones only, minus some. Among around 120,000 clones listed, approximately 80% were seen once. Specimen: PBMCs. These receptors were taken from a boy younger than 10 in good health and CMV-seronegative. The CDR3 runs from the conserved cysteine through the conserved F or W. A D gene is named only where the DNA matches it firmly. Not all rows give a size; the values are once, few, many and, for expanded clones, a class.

CDR3: CASSQVQSGGFSYEQYF; DNA: TGCGCCAGCAGCCAAGTTCAAAGCGGGGGGTTCTCCTACGAGCAGTACTTC; J: TRBJ2-7; V: TRBV4-1; D: TRBD2; size: .
CDR3: CASSDSELQGLSTGELFF; DNA: TGTGCCAGCAGTGACTCGGAATTACAGGGGCTATCGACCGGGGAGCTGTTTTTT; J: TRBJ2-2; V: TRBV6-4; D: TRBD1; size: .
CDR3: CASIPSRRGTEQFF; DNA: TGTGCCAGCATTCCTTCCCGGCGGGGTACAGAGCAGTTCTTC; J: TRBJ2-1; V: TRBV27; D: .; size: .
CDR3: CTSSQGLTGNRRQPQHF; DNA: TGCACCAGCAGCCAAGGACTGACAGGGAATAGACGACAGCCCCAGCATTTT; J: TRBJ1-5; V: TRBV1; D: .; size: .
CDR3: CSVNSPLHF; DNA: TGCAGTGTAAATTCACCCCTCCACTTT; J: TRBJ1-6; V: TRBV20-1; D: .; size: .
CDR3: CATSRDPDKGNF; DNA: TGTGCCACCAGCAGAGACCCTGACAAGGGGAACTTC; J: TRBJ1-2; V: TRBV15; D: .; size: .
CDR3: CASSPGNSNNEQFF; DNA: TGTGCCAGTAGCCCCGGGAACTCGAACAATGAGCAGTTCTTC; J: TRBJ2-1; V: TRBV19; D: .; size: .
CDR3: CAWSGASGNTIYF; DNA: TGTGCCTGGAGTGGGGCCTCTGGAAACACCATATATTTT; J: TRBJ1-3; V: TRBV30; D: .; size: once
CDR3: CASSTWGGSDQPQHF; DNA: TGTGCCAGTAGTACCTGGGGGGGGTCCGATCAGCCCCAGCATTTT; J: TRBJ1-5; V: TRBV19; D: .; size: once
CDR3: CASSPGLLPSYNEQFF; DNA: TGTGCCAGCAGCCCCGGACTCCTACCCTCCTACAATGAGCAGTTCTTC; J: TRBJ2-1; V: TRBV7-9; D: .; size: .
CDR3: CASSRGGIYGYTF; DNA: TGTGCCAGCAGCCGGGGAGGGATCTATGGCTACACCTTC; J: TRBJ1-2; V: TRBV14; D: .; size: .
CDR3: CASTSPPPDRGGSTGELFF; DNA: TGTGCCAGCACCTCTCCACCGCCCGACAGGGGCGGGAGCACCGGGGAGCTGTTTTTT; J: TRBJ2-2; V: TRBV11-2; D: .; size: .
CDR3: CSVVAGGGDTQYF; DNA: TGCAGCGTTGTGGCGGGAGGGGGTGATACGCAGTATTTT; J: TRBJ2-3; V: TRBV29-1; D: TRBD2; size: .
CDR3: CATSRDLGTGYDEQFF; DNA: TGTGCCACCAGCAGAGATCTCGGTACAGGCTACGATGAGCAGTTCTTC; J: TRBJ2-1; V: TRBV15; D: .; size: .
CDR3: CASSKETASLDYTF; DNA: TGTGCCAGCAGCAAAGAGACAGCTTCCCTAGACTACACCTTC; J: TRBJ1-2; V: TRBV5-4; D: .; size: .
CDR3: CASSFWEATPQAGYTF; DNA: TGTGCCAGCAGCTTCTGGGAGGCTACCCCCCAGGCTGGCTACACCTTC; J: TRBJ1-2; V: TRBV5-6; D: .; size: .
CDR3: CASSIGTGQGLSISQAFF; DNA: TGCGCCAGCAGCATTGGAACGGGACAGGGGCTTTCAATTTCCCAAGCTTTCTTT; J: TRBJ1-1; V: TRBV5-1; D: TRBD1; size: .
CDR3: CASSSGGNPSGNTIYF; DNA: TGTGCCAGCAGCTCCGGAGGGAACCCCTCTGGAAACACCATATATTTT; J: TRBJ1-3; V: TRBV7-2; D: .; size: few
CDR3: CASSQDPLGGADNEQFF; DNA: TGTGCCAGCAGCCAAGACCCCCTGGGAGGGGCGGACAATGAGCAGTTCTTC; J: TRBJ2-1; V: TRBV4-2; D: TRBD2; size: .
CDR3: CASSQASSSSGANVLTF; DNA: TGTGCCAGCAGTCAGGCTAGCTCATCCTCTGGGGCCAACGTCCTGACTTTC; J: TRBJ2-6; V: TRBV27; D: .; size: few
CDR3: CASSLGLASSYEQYF; DNA: TGTGCCAGCAGCCTGGGACTAGCCAGCTCCTACGAGCAGTACTTC; J: TRBJ2-7; V: TRBV7-9; D: TRBD2; size: .
CDR3: CASSFPSREEQFF; DNA: TGTGCCAGCAGTTTTCCTTCCCGGGAGGAGCAGTTCTTC; J: TRBJ2-1; V: TRBV28; D: .; size: .
CDR3: CASTHRARDRGESPLHF; DNA: TGTGCCAGCACCCACCGGGCCCGGGACAGGGGGGAATCACCCCTCCACTTT; J: TRBJ1-6; V: TRBV27; D: TRBD1; size: few
CDR3: CASNGGNTEAFF; DNA: TGTGCCAGCAACGGCGGGAACACTGAAGCTTTCTTT; J: TRBJ1-1; V: TRBV27; D: .; size: .
CDR3: CATSRDSARDFTDTQYF; DNA: TGTGCCACCAGCAGAGACTCCGCCAGGGATTTCACAGATACGCAGTATTTT; J: TRBJ2-3; V: TRBV15; D: .; size: .
CDR3: CASSALGAYGYTF; DNA: TGTGCCAGCAGCGCGCTAGGGGCCTATGGCTACACCTTC; J: TRBJ1-2; V: TRBV9; D: .; size: .
CDR3: CASSIGQVSPFHF; DNA: TGTGCCAGCAGTATCGGACAGGTGTCACCCTTCCACTTT; J: TRBJ1-6; V: TRBV27; D: TRBD1; size: .
CDR3: CASSRRQGTYEQYF; DNA: TGCGCCAGCAGCCGAAGACAGGGAACCTACGAGCAGTACTTC; J: TRBJ2-7; V: TRBV4-3; D: TRBD1; size: .
CDR3: CASSQRNPGTGAGELFF; DNA: TGTGCCAGCAGCCAACGAAACCCCGGGACAGGGGCCGGGGAGCTGTTTTTT; J: TRBJ2-2; V: TRBV4-2; D: TRBD1; size: .
CDR3: CASRTTGGEDSPLHF; DNA: TGTGCCAGTAGGACGACCGGGGGGGAGGATTCACCCCTCCACTTT; J: TRBJ1-6; V: TRBV19; D: .; size: .
CDR3: CASSLESGGVAFF; DNA: TGTGCCAGCAGCTTAGAATCAGGGGGTGTAGCTTTCTTT; J: TRBJ1-1; V: TRBV7-2; D: TRBD1; size: .
CDR3: CASTKLGGGYSTDTQYF; DNA: TGTGCCAGCACCAAATTAGGGGGTGGATATAGCACAGATACGCAGTATTTT; J: TRBJ2-3; V: TRBV9; D: .; size: .
CDR3: CSSSLYLGGDGYTF; DNA: TGTTCCAGCAGCTTATACTTAGGGGGCGATGGCTACACCTTC; J: TRBJ1-2; V: TRBV7-9; D: TRBD1; size: .
CDR3: CATGGTGRYGYTF; DNA: TGTGCCACCGGAGGGACCGGACGGTATGGCTACACCTTC; J: TRBJ1-2; V: TRBV15; D: .; size: .
CDR3: CASSLGGGTEAFF; DNA: TGTGCCAGCAGCTTAGGGGGGGGAACTGAAGCTTTCTTT; J: TRBJ1-1; V: TRBV7-9; D: .; size: .